This T cell receptor beta chain was captured in a study of PD-1 blockade in classical Hodgkin lymphoma. About the research overall: A 3 mg/kg intravenous dose of nivolumab was received by patients every 2 weeks. Regarding the study as a whole: Baseline diversity was lower in partial responders and progressors than complete responders. Those starting nivolumab under 1 year post-ASCT were excluded.

Measured with immunoSEQ multiplex PCR; TCRdb has only the in-frame clones, and not every one. The data hold about 27,000 clones, with over 60% observed a single time. With regard to this clone: Its target is not known.

From germline, CDR1 is GTSNPN and CDR2 SVGIG (reference sequence). Trimming stripped 0 bases from V and 2 bases from J, with 12 bases between. This CDR3 has 15 residues. Time point defined: cycle 4 day 1 (C4D1), after six to seven weeks of nivolumab. Relapse after autologous stem cell transplantation occurred in every patient, and brentuximab vedotin exposure varied. The chain links TRBV30 to TRBJ2-3, with a weak D call TRBD1 (6 bases). The sample in question was peripheral blood mononuclear cells (PBMCs), obtained before the fourth cycle of nivolumab. The receptor comes from a human donor with classical Hodgkin lymphoma. The CDR3 DNA sequence: TGTGCCTGGAGTGTAGGGGCAGGGGACACAGATACGCAGTATTTT. Translation gives CAWSVGAGDTDTQYF.